Sequencing of this TCR beta chain was carried out in a study of blood T cell repertoires in COVID-19. Original processing methods: Amplification with reference gene primers provided the estimates of nucleated cell counts. Only in-frame clones appear in the TCRdb table, and some are missing; sequencing was by immunoSEQ multiplex PCR. Clone size and V and J calls were adopted from that table, with D and trimming inferred from the DNA. In the table there are over 20,000 clones, 82% of which are singletons. V lost 7 bases, J lost 3 bases, and 10 bases lay in between. This CDR3 contains 13 residues. From germline, CDR1 is LNHDA and CDR2 SQIVND (reference sequence).

The sample consisted of peripheral blood. This chain connects TRBV19 to TRBJ1-5; possibly TRBD1 for D (5 bases). The sequence derives from a human donor in a cohort sampled during active COVID-19. As DNA, the CDR3 is TGTGCCAGTACCGGGACTTACAATCAGCCCCAGCATTTT. Its translation: CASTGTYNQPQHF.